What follows are 29 T cell receptor beta chains derived from one specimen sequenced in a study of T cell responses to AZD1222 COVID-19 vaccine. Method: immunoSEQ multiplex PCR; TCRdb's copy keeps in-frame clones and lacks some. Of fewer than 150,000 clones in the sample, 85% to 95% were seen once. The sequencing here drew on peripheral blood, taken on day 0 of AZD1222 vaccination. These receptors all come from an adult in good health.

The CDR3 DNA follows: TGTGCCAGCAGAGATAGTATTTCGGCGGGCTACACCTTC. Its translation is CASRDSISAGYTF. This chain connects TRBV9 to TRBJ1-2; D is undetermined. Germline values: CDR1 SGDLS, CDR2 YYNGEE. This CDR3 is built from 13 residues. Trimming removed 5 bases at V and 8 bases at J, with 16 bases between.

The chain recombines TRBV5-5 with TRBJ1-2, with unresolved D. Trimming took off 2 bases at V and 4 bases at J, with 6 bases between the two ends. The germline gives CDR1 SGHKS, CDR2 YYEKEE (reference sequence). The CDR3 contains 12 residues. The CDR3 loop is CASSLTGYGYTF. The CDR3 DNA reads TGTGCCAGCAGCTTAACGGGCTATGGCTACACCTTC. Looking up the rest from reference TRBV5-5 and TRBJ1-2 gives the full variable domain: DAGVTQSPTHLIKTRGQQVTLRCSPISGHKSVSWYQQVLGQGPQFIFQYYEKEERGRGNFPDRFSARQFPNYSSELNVNALLLGDSALYLCASSLTGYGYTFGSGTRLTVV.

The rearrangement uses TRBV10-3 and TRBJ2-7; TRBD2 matches at 9 bases. Germline lookup yields CDR1 ENHRY and CDR2 SYGVKD. This CDR3 region has 13 residues. J gave up 3 bases and V 3 bases, and 0 bases lay outside the gene matches. The CDR3 bases are TGTGCCATCAGTGATAGCGGGGGCTACGAGCAGTACTTC. Its protein is CAISDSGGYEQYF.

The table lists this clone with a count of one. The gene calls are TRBV9 and TRBJ1-6, with TRBD1 as a possible D gene (6 bases). Germline V lookup: CDR1 SGDLS, CDR2 YYNGEE. V shed 3 bases and J shed 5 bases, with 9 bases lying between them. The CDR3 runs 14 residues. The CDR3 reads CASSGQENNSPLHF. CDR3 DNA sequence: TGTGCCAGCAGCGGACAGGAAAATAATTCACCCCTCCACTTT. The complete variable domain, with remaining parts taken from reference TRBV9 and TRBJ1-6, reads DSGVTQTPKHLITATGQRVTLRCSPRSGDLSVYWYQQSLDQGLQFLIQYYNGEERAKGNILERFSAQQFPDLHSELNLSSLELGDSALYFCASSGQENNSPLHFGNGTRLTVT.

This chain uses TRBV9 with TRBJ2-3, with 7 bases fitting TRBD2. With 1 base clipped from V and 4 bases from J, the junction kept 9 bases outside the gene matches. The germline gives CDR1 SGDLS, CDR2 YYNGEE. CDR3 length: 16 residues. CDR3 in DNA: TGTGCCAGCAGCGTATTGTCCGGGGGGTTTGCAGATACGCAGTATTTT. Translated, it gives CASSVLSGGFADTQYF.

This clone was detected a few times. This chain connects TRBV19 to TRBJ2-7; D is unresolved. Trimming pared 5 bases from V and 2 bases from J, leaving 10 bases between. The CDR3 totals 13 residues. Germline V gene lookup returns CDR1 LNHDA and CDR2 SQIVND (reference sequence). This CDR3 is CASSGPLPYEQYF. The CDR3 DNA reads as TGTGCCAGTAGTGGACCGTTACCCTACGAGCAGTACTTC.

The chain has TRBV19 and TRBJ2-7; D perhaps matches TRBD1 (7 bases). The germline V gene has CDR1 LNHDA and CDR2 SQIVND (reference sequence). The CDR3 totals 13 residues. Trimming stripped 6 bases from V and 6 bases from J, with 15 bases between. The CDR3 DNA is TGTGCCAGTAGAGGAGGGGGCTTCGGCGAGCAGTACTTC. Protein: CASRGGGFGEQYF.

CDR3 protein: CASSFSDTQYF. In nucleotides, the CDR3 is TGTGCCAGCAGCTTCTCAGATACGCAGTATTTT. V usage is TRBV7-6 and J usage is TRBJ2-3; D uncertain. V lost 3 bases, J lost 4 bases, and 2 bases lay in between. CDR3 length: 11 amino acids. Germline CDR1 and CDR2: SGHVS and FNYEAQ.

A word on this clone: A junction end diverges from the germline sequence, so it may reflect a read error. CDR3 region: CASSPIRF. CDR3 coding DNA: TGTGCCAGCAGTCCGATCCGATTC. The chain employs TRBV12-3 or TRBV12-4 and TRBJ2-7; no clear D. The CDR3 consists of 8 residues.

In DNA form, the CDR3 reads TGTGCCAGCAGCGTAGATCCGGGGATAAGTGGCACTGAAGCTTTCTTT. Translated: CASSVDPGISGTEAFF. V is TRBV9 and J is TRBJ1-1; D unresolved. The V end lost 0 bases, the J end lost 4 bases, and 16 bases lay between the germline ends. Germline V gene sequence: CDR1 SGDLS, CDR2 YYNGEE. There are 16 residues in the CDR3.

The CDR3: CAIAKEPPGQGFAFF. The CDR3 nucleotides are TGTGCCATCGCAAAAGAACCACCGGGACAGGGTTTTGCTTTCTTT. The V and J genes are TRBV2 and TRBJ1-1; 9 bases map to TRBD1. Germline CDR1 SNHLY, CDR2 FYNNEI. V was pared by 10 bases and J by 11 bases, with 20 bases of the junction left unmatched. CDR3 length: 15 residues.

Here the CDR3 reads CAIGGVNTGELFF. The CDR3 region has the DNA TGTGCCATCGGGGGAGTTAACACCGGGGAGCTGTTTTTT. The J gene is TRBJ2-2, the V gene TRBV27; possible D gene TRBD2, 6 bases. The CDR3 extends over 13 amino acids. The V end was cut by 10 bases, the J end by 2 bases, with 11 bases between. Germline values: CDR1 MNHEY, CDR2 SMNVEV (reference sequence).

This clone was recorded only once. V usage is TRBV7-7 and J usage is TRBJ2-5, with a weak D call TRBD1 (6 bases). The CDR3 loop spans 16 amino acids. Trimming left V 1 base short and J 0 bases short, with 12 bases between. Per germline, CDR1 SSHAT and CDR2 FNYEAQ (reference sequence). In nucleotides, the CDR3 is TGTGCCAGCAGCTTAGGGGGGCTGGGGTACCAAGAGACCCAGTACTTC. This translates into CASSLGGLGYQETQYF.

The rearrangement links TRBV2 to TRBJ1-4; D possibly corresponds to TRBD1 (6 bases). Trimming removed 3 bases at V and 11 bases at J, with 19 bases between. CDR1 is SNHLY, CDR2 FYNNEI, per germline. The length of the CDR3 is 15 residues. The DNA for the CDR3 is TGTGCCAGCAGTGAGTCGGACAGCAAGTCGTGGAAACTGTTTTTT. It translates to CASSESDSKSWKLFF.

This chain joins TRBV19 and TRBJ1-5, with D perhaps TRBD1 (5 bases). The CDR3 loop spans 16 amino acids. Trimming left V 5 bases short and J 1 base short, with 15 bases between. Germline V lookup: CDR1 LNHDA, CDR2 SQIVND (reference sequence). CDR3 region: CASSPPPAGSNQPQHF. The CDR3 DNA reads TGTGCCAGTAGTCCCCCCCCGGCAGGGAGCAATCAGCCCCAGCATTTT.

This clone was recorded only once. The V call is TRBV6-5, the J call TRBJ1-2; 9 bases fit TRBD1. Germline loops: CDR1 MNHEY, CDR2 SVGAGI. Trimming cost V 0 bases and J 1 base; bases outside gene matches: 3. The CDR3 has 16 amino acids. The CDR3, as DNA: TGTGCCAGCAGTTACTCGAGGGACAGGGTTAACTATGGCTACACCTTC. It specifies CASSYSRDRVNYGYTF.

The count of this clone is one. The chain carries TRBV5-1 and TRBJ2-7; 7 nucleotides agree with TRBD1. The length of the CDR3 is 15 residues. The junction had 11 bases not matched to a gene; V was cut back by 2 bases and J by 6 bases. CDR1 and CDR2 (germline): SGHRS, YFSETQ. CDR3 residues: CASSFGDRERSEQYF. The CDR3 region has the DNA TGCGCCAGCAGCTTCGGAGACAGGGAAAGAAGCGAGCAGTACTTC.

The chain links TRBV6-2 or TRBV6-3 to TRBJ1-5; D may be TRBD1 (5 bases). Germline V gives CDR1 MNHEY, CDR2 SVGEGT. Trimming stripped 6 bases from V and 0 bases from J, with 18 bases between. The CDR3 is 17 amino acids. CDR3 sequence reads: CASSPQGGAYSNQPQHF. CDR3 in DNA: TGTGCCAGCAGCCCCCAGGGTGGGGCATATAGCAATCAGCCCCAGCATTTT.

The chain recombines TRBV6-5 with TRBJ2-7; TRBD2 is a possible D gene (6 bases). Germline CDR1 is MNHEY and CDR2 is SVGAGI. The V and J ends lost 6 bases and 0 bases respectively, with 15 bases between them. The CDR3 is 15 residues long. CDR3 in DNA: TGTGCCAGCAGCGATTGGGGTAGCGGCTCCTACGAGCAGTACTTC. This gives the protein CASSDWGSGSYEQYF.

This chain connects TRBV6-2 or TRBV6-3 to TRBJ2-7, with D possibly matching TRBD2 (6 bases). The CDR3 covers 14 residues. V lost 5 bases to trimming and J lost 2 bases, with 13 bases between them. CDR1 is MNHEY and CDR2 is SVGEGT in the germline V gene. The CDR3, as DNA: TGTGCCAGCAGTCCCGGGAGAGGGGCCTACGAGCAGTACTTC. It encodes CASSPGRGAYEQYF.

The CDR3 spells CASTKGGGHAGNTIYF. For the CDR3, the DNA is TGTGCCAGCACCAAAGGCGGGGGCCACGCTGGAAACACCATATATTTT. This chain joins TRBV27 and TRBJ1-3, with D perhaps matching TRBD1 (6 bases). The V end was cut by 7 bases, the J end by 2 bases, with 18 bases between. CDR1 is MNHEY, CDR2 SMNVEV, per germline (reference sequence). The CDR3 runs to 16 residues.

The V call is TRBV23-1, the J call TRBJ1-1; D call uncertain. TRBV23-1 is flagged as an ORF with uncertain function. V was shortened by 0 bases and J by 1 base, with 9 bases between the two germline ends. CDR3 size: 15 residues. The CDR3, as DNA: TGCGCCAGCAGTCAATCCGTCGGCAGGAACACTGAAGCTTTCTTT. This encodes CASSQSVGRNTEAFF.

The genes are TRBV15 and TRBJ2-2; 8 bases fit TRBD1. V trimming: 1 base; J trimming: 4 bases; junction bases outside the gene matches: 11. The CDR3 has 18 amino acids. In germline, CDR1 is LNHNV, CDR2 YYDKDF (reference sequence). Here the CDR3 DNA reads TGTGCCACCAGCAGAGTGTTAGGGCAGGGGGCCGGCACCGGGGAGCTGTTTTTT. This codes for CATSRVLGQGAGTGELFF.

The chain joins TRBV2 to TRBJ1-2; weak D call: TRBD1 (6 bases). The CDR3 consists of 13 residues. The V and J ends lost 6 bases and 4 bases respectively, with 12 bases between them. Germline V gene lookup returns CDR1 SNHLY and CDR2 FYNNEI. The CDR3 nucleotides are TGTGCCAGCAGGGAAACAGGGATCTATGGCTACACCTTC. Protein product: CASRETGIYGYTF.

The chain employs TRBV2 and TRBJ2-2, with D perhaps being TRBD1 or TRBD2 (7 bases each). CDR3 size: 14 residues. Per germline, CDR1 SNHLY and CDR2 FYNNEI. V was trimmed by 8 bases and J by 8 bases, leaving 18 bases between them. This CDR3 is CASGGGRGPGELFF. For the CDR3, the DNA is TGTGCCAGCGGTGGAGGGAGGGGGCCAGGGGAGCTGTTTTTT.

Only a few counts were recorded for this clone. The chain combines TRBV29-1 with TRBJ2-7; D possibly matches TRBD1 or TRBD2 (6 bases each). V was trimmed by 4 bases and J by 2 bases, leaving 12 bases between them. The CDR3 consists of 13 residues. Looked up from germline, CDR1 is SQVTM and CDR2 is ANQGSEA. The CDR3 spells CSVAARGPYEQYF. CDR3 sequence (DNA): TGCAGCGTTGCGGCCCGGGGGCCCTACGAGCAGTACTTC.

This rearrangement joins TRBV5-6 to TRBJ2-7, with D unresolved. This CDR3 contains 11 residues. V was pared by 2 bases and J by 5 bases, with 5 bases between. The germline V gene encodes CDR1 SGHDT and CDR2 YYEEEE. The CDR3 DNA reads as TGTGCCAGCAGCTTTGGGCACGAGCAGTACTTC. Its protein is CASSFGHEQYF.

V gene TRBV28 combines with J gene TRBJ1-6; D perhaps matches TRBD1 (5 bases). Germline CDR1 MDHEN, CDR2 SYDVKM. The ends were cut back, 4 bases at V and 7 bases at J, with 11 bases in the middle. CDR3 length equals 14 residues. In DNA form, the CDR3 reads TGTGCCAGCAGTTACCGGACACCGAATTCACCCCTCCACTTT. It specifies CASSYRTPNSPLHF. The whole variable domain, remainder taken from reference TRBV28 and TRBJ1-6, is DVKVTQSSRYLVKRTGEKVFLECVQDMDHENMFWYRQDPGLGLRLIYFSYDVKMKEKGDIPEGYSVSREKKERFSLILESASTNQTSMYLCASSYRTPNSPLHFGNGTRLTVT.

This clone was observed once. The V gene is TRBV7-6, the J gene TRBJ1-6, with a tentative D call TRBD1 (5 bases). The CDR3 length is 15 residues. Trimming took off 0 bases at V and 8 bases at J, with 11 bases between the two ends. Germline V lookup: CDR1 SGHVS, CDR2 FNYEAQ. This CDR3 is CASSLAPRVDSPLHF. The CDR3 coding sequence is TGTGCCAGCAGCTTAGCCCCCAGGGTTGATTCACCCCTCCACTTT.